One and the same sample provided the 30 T cell receptor beta chains below, sequenced in a study of blood T cell repertoires in COVID-19. Sequencing used immunoSEQ multiplex PCR; TCRdb keeps in-frame clones, though not all of them. The sample has some 200,000 clones; around 89% are singletons. The sample comprised peripheral blood. These TCRs come from a woman aged 40 to 49 with acute or convalescent COVID-19.

The V call is TRBV10-2, the J call TRBJ2-5, with a weak D call TRBD1 (7 bases). The germline gives CDR1 WSHSY, CDR2 SAAADI. Trimming shortened V by 2 bases and J by 5 bases, and 18 bases separated the two germline ends. The CDR3 totals 16 residues. CDR3 in amino acids: CASSEGSGGFSETQYF. The CDR3 DNA is TGCGCCAGCAGTGAGGGGTCAGGGGGGTTTAGCGAGACCCAGTACTTC.

The rearrangement joins TRBV19 to TRBJ2-3; D is possibly TRBD2 (6 bases). The CDR3 runs 17 residues. The V end was cut by 0 bases, the J end by 2 bases, with 15 bases between. Germline CDR1 is LNHDA and CDR2 is SQIVND (reference sequence). DNA for the CDR3: TGTGCCAGTAGTATAGAGCGGCGGGCGGGGACCACAGATACGCAGTATTTT. Translated, it gives CASSIERRAGTTDTQYF.

This chain joins TRBV3-1 (or the pseudogene TRBV3-2) and TRBJ1-6; 8 nucleotides align to TRBD1. V lost 2 bases and J lost 7; bases outside the gene matches: 4. The CDR3 extends over 15 amino acids. From germline, CDR1 is LGHDT and CDR2 YNNKEL (reference sequence). The CDR3 nucleotides are TGTGCCAGCAGCCAAATGGGACAGGACAATTCACCCCTCCACTTT. Amino acid sequence: CASSQMGQDNSPLHF.

This rearrangement joins TRBV7-8 to TRBJ2-7; the D gene is possibly TRBD1 (6 bases). Germline V gene data show CDR1 as SGHVS and CDR2 as FQNEAQ. The germline V and J ends were trimmed by 5 bases and 3 bases, with 11 bases remaining between them. This CDR3 is 13 amino acids long. CDR3 in amino acids: CASSGAQGYEQYV. The CDR3 nucleotides read TGTGCCAGCAGCGGTGCACAGGGCTACGAGCAGTACGTC.

V gene TRBV5-1 combines with J gene TRBJ2-1; a possible D gene is TRBD1 (6 bases). Trimming stripped 4 bases from V and 1 base from J, with 12 bases between. Per the germline V gene, CDR1 is SGHRS and CDR2 is YFSETQ. The CDR3 has 15 amino acids. The CDR3 sequence is CASSLRDTSYNEQFF. CDR3 coding DNA: TGCGCCAGCAGCCTTAGGGACACATCCTACAATGAGCAGTTCTTC.

This clone showed up just a few times. The genes are TRBV4-1 and TRBJ1-6; 8 bases align to TRBD1. CDR3 length: 16 amino acids. CDR1 is MGHRA and CDR2 is YSYEKL in the germline V gene. V lost 1 base to trimming and J lost 10 bases; unmatched junction nucleotides: 9. The CDR3 here is CASSQGRGRRESPLHF. Here the CDR3 DNA reads TGCGCCAGCAGCCAAGGCAGGGGGCGAAGGGAATCACCCCTCCACTTT.

This chain links TRBV11-2 with TRBJ2-3; tentative D call: TRBD1 (5 bases). V lost 2 bases and J 6 bases, leaving 18 bases between the germline ends. Germline-derived CDR1 and CDR2 are SGHAT and FQNNGV. CDR3 length: 16 amino acids. The CDR3 sequence: CASSLWGRRQTDTQYF. CDR3 nucleotide sequence: TGTGCCAGCAGCTTATGGGGCCGGCGGCAAACTGATACGCAGTATTTT.

This rearrangement joins TRBV9 to TRBJ2-2; 8 bases are shared with TRBD2. Germline assignment: CDR1 SGDLS and CDR2 YYNGEE. The length of the CDR3 is 17 residues. Trimming removed 4 bases from V and 3 bases from J; junction bases left unmatched: 11. The CDR3 loop is CASSISGGIEDTGELFF. In nucleotides, the CDR3 is TGTGCCAGCAGCATAAGCGGGGGAATTGAGGACACCGGGGAGCTGTTTTTT.

This chain connects TRBV5-6 to TRBJ2-5, with 7 bases identical to TRBD2. The CDR3 sequence is 15 residues long. With V trimmed by 4 bases and J by 4 bases, 10 bases remained unmatched. In germline, CDR1 is SGHDT, CDR2 YYEEEE. The CDR3 is CASSAQWGGRETQYF. CDR3 bases: TGTGCCAGCAGCGCCCAATGGGGGGGGAGAGAGACCCAGTACTTC.

The sample holds one count of this clone. The chain recombines TRBV3-1 (or the pseudogene TRBV3-2) with TRBJ1-4, with unresolved D. The CDR3 is 13 amino acids. Germline V gene sequence: CDR1 LGHDT, CDR2 YNNKEL (reference sequence). V lost 3 bases, J lost 3 bases, and 5 bases lay in between. The CDR3 coding sequence is TGTGCCAGCAGCCAGCAGTCTAATGAAAAACTGTTTTTT. Translated, it gives CASSQQSNEKLFF.

The gene calls are TRBV11-2 and TRBJ1-1; the D gene is possibly TRBD1 (5 bases). The ends were cut back, 5 bases at V and 1 base at J, with 14 bases in the middle. Per germline, CDR1 SGHAT and CDR2 FQNNGV. The CDR3 extends over 15 amino acids. The CDR3: CASSTNYQGNTEAFF. The CDR3 region has the DNA TGTGCCAGCAGCACGAACTACCAGGGGAACACTGAAGCTTTCTTT.

The CDR3 here is CASSLGGLGGYTF. CDR3 in DNA: TGTGCCAGCAGCTTAGGAGGGCTCGGTGGCTACACCTTC. The J gene is TRBJ1-2, the V gene TRBV7-2; D not certain. This CDR3 comprises 13 residues. The ends were cut back, 1 base at V and 7 bases at J, with 10 bases in the middle. Germline V lookup: CDR1 SGHTA, CDR2 FQGNSA.

To note about this clone: In the same sample, other DNA sequences code for this CDR3. The chain couples TRBV6-2 or TRBV6-3 to TRBJ1-2, with 12 bases matching TRBD1. Trimming cost V 6 bases and J 8 bases; bases outside gene matches: 4. Per germline, CDR1 MNHEY and CDR2 SVGEGT. CDR3 length equals 13 residues. The CDR3 spells CASSRDRGLGYTF. The CDR3 region has the DNA TGTGCCAGCAGCCGGGACAGGGGGCTCGGCTACACCTTC.

This clone showed up just once. The chain couples TRBV4-1 to TRBJ1-1; a weak D match, TRBD1 (6 bases). V gave up 4 bases and J gave up 3 bases, with 18 bases separating them. Germline CDR1 MGHRA, CDR2 YSYEKL. The CDR3 is made up of 16 amino acids. The CDR3 reads CASSRGHTGKDTEAFF. CDR3 in DNA: TGCGCCAGCAGCCGAGGACATACAGGGAAGGACACTGAAGCTTTCTTT.

At least ten counts were recorded for this clone. This sequence joins TRBV6-1 and TRBJ1-2; 7 positions agree with TRBD1. There are 16 residues in the CDR3. Germline V gene sequence: CDR1 MNHNS, CDR2 SASEGT. J was trimmed by 0 bases and V by 3 bases; bases with no gene match: 7. The CDR3 reads CASSEGGQRSNYGYTF. As DNA, the CDR3 is TGTGCCAGCAGTGAGGGGGGACAGCGATCTAACTATGGCTACACCTTC.

The chain links TRBV6-4 to TRBJ1-6, with 7 bases identical to TRBD1. V shed 4 bases and J 7 bases; nucleotides not matched to a gene: 4. This CDR3 is built from 14 residues. Germline lookup yields CDR1 MRHNA and CDR2 SNTAGT. This CDR3 is CASSGGQPNSPLHF. The DNA for the CDR3 is TGTGCCAGCAGTGGGGGACAGCCCAATTCACCCCTCCACTTT.

This chain uses TRBV4-1 with TRBJ1-1; the D gene is possibly TRBD1 (5 bases). Germline V gene data show CDR1 as MGHRA and CDR2 as YSYEKL. Trimming pared 1 base from V and 1 base from J, leaving 7 bases between. The CDR3 consists of 14 residues. The DNA for the CDR3 is TGCGCCAGCAGCCAAGCGGGGGGGAACACTGAAGCTTTCTTT. It translates to CASSQAGGNTEAFF.

V gene TRBV6-1 combines with J gene TRBJ2-2, with 9 positions matching TRBD1. Germline V gene sequence: CDR1 MNHNS, CDR2 SASEGT. The CDR3 covers 14 residues. Unmatched junction bases numbered 0, after V lost 1 base and J lost 6 bases. The CDR3 DNA reads as TGTGCCAGCAGTGAAGGGACAGGGGCCGGGGAGCTGTTTTTT. Translating it yields CASSEGTGAGELFF.

The chain links TRBV6-5 to TRBJ2-2, with 8 bases matching TRBD1. Looked up from germline, CDR1 is MNHEY and CDR2 is SVGAGI. This CDR3 has 15 amino acids. J lost 3 bases, V lost 7 bases, and 7 bases had no gene match. The CDR3 here is CASTPGGADTGELFF. The CDR3 bases are TGTGCCAGCACCCCAGGGGGCGCGGACACCGGGGAGCTGTTTTTT.

The rearrangement links TRBV30 to TRBJ1-2, with 9 bases that match TRBD1. CDR1 and CDR2 (germline): GTSNPN, SVGIG (reference sequence). CDR3 length equals 14 residues. With V trimmed by 1 base and J by 7 bases, 7 bases remained unmatched. The CDR3 DNA sequence: TGTGCCTGGAGTGAGACAGGGGGATTGAGTGGCTACACCTTC. It translates to CAWSETGGLSGYTF. Together with reference TRBV30 and TRBJ1-2, the CDR3 gives the full variable domain: SQTIHQWPATLVQPVGSPLSLECTVEGTSNPNLYWYRQAAGRGLQLLFYSVGIGQISSEVPQNLSASRPQDRQFILSSKKLLLSDSGFYLCAWSETGGLSGYTFGSGTRLTVV.

In DNA, the CDR3 is TGTGCCAGCAGACCCGGGGACTATGGCTACACCTTC. This encodes CASRPGDYGYTF. The chain couples TRBV6-6 to TRBJ1-2, with D unclear. V was clipped by 6 bases and J by 3 bases, with 8 bases between them. The length of the CDR3 is 12 residues. Germline V lookup: CDR1 MNHNY, CDR2 SVGAGI (reference sequence).

This chain connects TRBV6-4 to TRBJ2-3, with 12 bases aligning to TRBD2. Germline V gene sequence: CDR1 MRHNA, CDR2 SNTAGT. This CDR3 spans 17 amino acids. The V gene end was trimmed by 0 bases and the J gene end by 3 bases; junction bases not matched to a gene: 4. The CDR3 loop is CASSDSASGGATDTQYF. DNA for the CDR3: TGTGCCAGCAGTGACTCGGCTAGCGGGGGGGCAACAGATACGCAGTATTTT.

The CDR3 spells CAWSVLNSPLHF. CDR3 sequence (DNA): TGTGCCTGGAGTGTACTGAATTCACCCCTCCACTTT. V and J are TRBV30 and TRBJ1-6; D gene uncertain. The CDR3 runs to 12 residues. V was shortened by 0 bases and J by 7 bases, with 4 bases between the two germline ends. Germline assignment: CDR1 GTSNPN and CDR2 SVGIG (reference sequence).

V usage is TRBV21-1 and J usage is TRBJ1-2; the table assigns TRBD1, which was not confirmed against the DNA. TRBV21-1 is recorded as a pseudogene. The CDR3 is 16 amino acids. The CDR3 DNA follows: TGTGCCAGCAGCAAACGGGACAGGGGAGCGGGCTATGGCTACACCTTC. As protein: CASSKRDRGAGYGYTF.

This clone appeared a single time. The gene calls are TRBV5-1 and TRBJ2-1; D remains ambiguous. Deletions cut 1 base from V and 0 bases from J, with 11 bases between. The CDR3 has 16 amino acids. Germline CDR1 SGHRS, CDR2 YFSETQ. The CDR3 bases are TGCGCCAGCAGCTTGCAATCGGAGAGCTCCTACAATGAGCAGTTCTTC. This gives the protein CASSLQSESSYNEQFF.

V usage is TRBV20-1 and J usage is TRBJ2-5, with 8 positions matching TRBD2. Trimming removed 3 bases from V and 4 bases from J; junction bases left unmatched: 7. Germline-derived CDR1 and CDR2 are DFQATT and SNEGSKA (reference sequence). The CDR3 runs to 14 residues. CDR3 in amino acids: CSASPAGGTETQYF. CDR3 DNA sequence: TGCAGTGCTAGTCCGGCGGGGGGCACAGAGACCCAGTACTTC.

The V gene is TRBV10-3, the J gene TRBJ2-7; 12 bases map to TRBD2. The CDR3 length is 19 residues. The V segment lost 3 bases and the J segment 6 bases; nucleotides outside the gene matches: 18. Germline V gives CDR1 ENHRY, CDR2 SYGVKD. Here the CDR3 reads CAISDLRASGGAPSSEQYV. The CDR3 DNA reads TGTGCCATCAGTGACCTCCGGGCTAGCGGGGGGGCCCCCTCGAGCGAGCAGTACGTC.

The chain is built from TRBV7-7 and TRBJ2-2, with 7 bases lining up with TRBD1. This CDR3 region has 16 residues. The germline gives CDR1 SSHAT, CDR2 FNYEAQ (reference sequence). V dropped 5 bases and J dropped 2; count of bases not matched to a gene: 8. The CDR3: CASSPRGQFNTGELFF. The CDR3 DNA reads TGTGCCAGCAGCCCAAGGGGGCAGTTCAACACCGGGGAGCTGTTTTTT.

CDR3 DNA sequence: TGTGCCAGCAGTTACTCGGCAGGTTACGAGCAGTACGTC. Protein product: CASSYSAGYEQYV. V and J are TRBV6-5 and TRBJ2-7, with unresolved D. CDR1 is MNHEY and CDR2 is SVGAGI in the germline V gene. Deletions cut 0 bases from V and 4 bases from J, with 7 bases between. The CDR3 spans 13 residues.

Here the CDR3 DNA reads TGTGCCAGTAGTGCGGGACGGAGCTACGAGCAGTACGTC. Its translation is CASSAGRSYEQYV. The genes are TRBV19 and TRBJ2-7; D may be TRBD2 (6 bases). V lost 5 bases and J 3 bases, leaving 11 bases between the germline ends. From germline, CDR1 is LNHDA and CDR2 SQIVND (reference sequence). The CDR3 contains 13 residues.